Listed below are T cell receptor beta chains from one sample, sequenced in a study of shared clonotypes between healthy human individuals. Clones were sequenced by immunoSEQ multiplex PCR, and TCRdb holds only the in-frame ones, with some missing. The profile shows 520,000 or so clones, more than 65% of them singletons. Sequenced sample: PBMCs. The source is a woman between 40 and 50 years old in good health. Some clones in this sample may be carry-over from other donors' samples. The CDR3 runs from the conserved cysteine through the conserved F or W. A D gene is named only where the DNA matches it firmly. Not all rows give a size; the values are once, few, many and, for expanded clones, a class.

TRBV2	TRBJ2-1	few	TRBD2	TGTGCCAGCAGTTCGCCCAGGGTGTTAGCGGGTCTATACAATGAGCAGTTCTTC	CASSSPRVLAGLYNEQFF
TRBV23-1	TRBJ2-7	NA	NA	TGCGCCAGCAGTTCAATGAATACAGGGGGGGAATACGAGCAGTACTTC	CASSSMNTGGEYEQYF
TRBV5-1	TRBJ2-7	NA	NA	TGCGCCAGCAGCCCCGGGGGAGGCGAGCAGTACTTC	CASSPGGGEQYF
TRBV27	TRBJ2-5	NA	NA	TGTGCCAGCAGTTTACACAGGGCGGGGGTATTTGGTCAAGAGACCCAGTACTTC	CASSLHRAGVFGQETQYF
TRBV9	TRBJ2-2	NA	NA	TGTGCCAGCAGCGTAGTGGGGGAGACGTACACCGGGGAGCTGTTTTTT	CASSVVGETYTGELFF
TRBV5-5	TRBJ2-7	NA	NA	TGTGCCAGCAGCTTGGTTAGCGGAGTATTGGCCTGGGGGGAGCAGTACTTC	CASSLVSGVLAWGEQYF
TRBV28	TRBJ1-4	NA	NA	TGTGCCAGCAGTTTTTTAAGGGGGGGGAAAGAACTGTTTTTT	CASSFLRGGKELFF
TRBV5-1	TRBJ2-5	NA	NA	TGCGCCAGCAGCTTGAACAGTATATCGGAGACCCAGTACTTC	CASSLNSISETQYF
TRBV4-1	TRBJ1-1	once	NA	TGCGCCAGCAGCCGAGAGACGAACACTGAAGCTTTCTTT	CASSRETNTEAFF
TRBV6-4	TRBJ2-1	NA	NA	TGTGCCAGCAGAGGAGGGAGCTCCTACAATGAGCAGTTCTTC	CASRGGSSYNEQFF
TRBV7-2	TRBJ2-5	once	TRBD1	TGTGCCAGCAGCGAAGTGACAGGGGGCCAAGAGACCCAGTACTTC	CASSEVTGGQETQYF
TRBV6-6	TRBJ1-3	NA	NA	TGTGCCAGCAGTTACTCGAGGCCTGACTCTGGAAACACCATATATTTT	CASSYSRPDSGNTIYF
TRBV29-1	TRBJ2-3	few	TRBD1	TGCAGCGTTCCCGCCCCAGGGGGCCTGTTTTCAGATACGCAGTATTTT	CSVPAPGGLFSDTQYF